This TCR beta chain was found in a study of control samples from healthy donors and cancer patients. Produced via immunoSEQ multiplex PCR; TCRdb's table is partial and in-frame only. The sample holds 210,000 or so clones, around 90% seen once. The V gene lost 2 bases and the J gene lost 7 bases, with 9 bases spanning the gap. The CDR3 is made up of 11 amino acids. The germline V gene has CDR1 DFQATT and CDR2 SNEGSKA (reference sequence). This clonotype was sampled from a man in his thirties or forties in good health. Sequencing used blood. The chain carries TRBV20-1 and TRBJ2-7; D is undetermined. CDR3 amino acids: CSARIAREQYF. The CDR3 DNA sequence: TGCAGTGCTAGAATAGCTCGGGAGCAGTACTTC.